This T cell receptor (beta chain) was captured by sequencing in a study of cytomegalovirus exposure and HLA in healthy donors. In the PCR, 60 Vbeta and 13 Jbeta primers were used. Repertoires were generated with immunoSEQ multiplex PCR, while TCRdb's copy carries only in-frame clones and drops some. Here the sample table reports 53,000 or so clones. The germline V gene encodes CDR1 MGHRA and CDR2 YSYEKL. This CDR3 is 15 amino acids long. With 4 bases removed from V and 3 bases from J, the gap between germline ends came to 16 bases. Material: PBMCs. This receptor was identified in a male donor in good health and CMV-seropositive. V and J are TRBV4-1 and TRBJ2-7; D is perhaps TRBD2 (5 bases). CDR3 nucleotides: TGCGCCAGCAGCCGGCAGACGGGAAATTACTACGAGCAGTACTTC. This encodes CASSRQTGNYYEQYF.